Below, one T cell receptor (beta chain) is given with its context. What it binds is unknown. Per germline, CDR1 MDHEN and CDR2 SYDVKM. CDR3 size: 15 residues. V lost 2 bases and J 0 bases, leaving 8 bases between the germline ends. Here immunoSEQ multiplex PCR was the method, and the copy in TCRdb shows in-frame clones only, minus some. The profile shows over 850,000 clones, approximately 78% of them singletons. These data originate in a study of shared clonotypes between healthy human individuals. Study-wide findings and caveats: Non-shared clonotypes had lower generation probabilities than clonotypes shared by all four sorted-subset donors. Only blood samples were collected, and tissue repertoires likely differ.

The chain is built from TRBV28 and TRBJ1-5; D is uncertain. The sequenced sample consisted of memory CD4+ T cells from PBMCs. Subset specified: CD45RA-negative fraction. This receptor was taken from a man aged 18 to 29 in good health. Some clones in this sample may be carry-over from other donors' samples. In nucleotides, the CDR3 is TGTGCCAGCAGTTTACCCCCGGGTAGCAATCAGCCCCAGCATTTT. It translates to CASSLPPGSNQPQHF.